This entry concerns a single T cell receptor beta chain. This receptor's antigen is unknown. No base-level quality is on record; no much larger clone is a single base apart. Using the deep immunoSEQ assay, TCR CDR3 regions were amplified from genomic DNA by multiplex PCR. Genomic DNA extracted from each cell subset was distributed evenly over all wells of several immunoSEQ 96-well plates, and each plate served as one replicate. For sorted subsets, roughly 200 ng genomic DNA, equal to 30,000 or so T cell genomes, was loaded into each replicate PCR. Purified libraries were measured with a Qubit 3.0 fluorometer, size-checked on a Bioanalyzer 2100, and measured again with the KAPA Library Quantification kit. A separate single-read 150-cycle Illumina NextSeq 550 flow cell was used to sequence each immunoSEQ 96-well plate. Under the source paper's analysis protocol: Because the immunoSEQ output held only junctional sequences and lacked quality scores, the filtering could not match the filtering applied to full-length reads. To assign V/J genes and CDR3, sequences were annotated against IMGT germline references using PyIR, a Python wrapper for IgBLAST v1.9. Reads with weak V/J assignments (E-value above 1e-6), missing CDR3, stop codons, out-of-frame junctions, or ambiguous translated residues were removed. V3J clonotypes were defined as sequences sharing an identical inferred V gene, J gene, and CDR3 amino acid sequence. Percentage overlap between repertoires was calculated by dividing the number of shared unique clonotypes by the size of the smaller repertoire. Richness of each repertoire was evaluated using RTK rarefaction, the Chao1 estimator, and Recon v2.1 estimates of unobserved clonotypes. Generation probabilities were computed with OLGA for all TCRbeta clonotypes obtained by the gDNA method from four donors. TCRdb stores this immuneACCESS table with in-frame sequences only. Part of the clones is absent; in the studies checked, under half of the shortfall reflects unresolved V genes, and no reason is known for the rest. Clone size and the V and J calls come from that table; the DNA yielded D and trimming. The sample table contains around 620,000 clones; only one count was recorded for 85% to 95% of them. Approximately 0.11% of the sample lies in the top ten.

The data were taken from a study of shared clonotypes between healthy human individuals (TCRdb year 2020). With respect to the entire study: The cohort included three men and two women between 18 and 49 years of age. Per donor, three plates each were used for CD4 naive and CD4 memory, two for CD8 naive, and one for CD8 memory. Libraries were prepared and TCR repertoires were sequenced by different laboratories using diverse techniques, in order to increase sequencing depth and limit assay-specific biases. Between about 0.8 and 9 billion PBMCs per donor were obtained by leukapheresis. The study deeply sequenced blood TCR repertoires of about 5 healthy adults to estimate repertoire size and the extent of clonotype sharing between individuals. The full study reports these points: Naive subsets generally had larger estimated clonotype richness than memory subsets did. About 5% of naive CD4, more than 3% of naive CD8, about 2.5% of memory CD4, and 0.35% to 0.5% of memory CD8 clonotypes were shared across several donors. Incomplete sequencing was indicated by rarefaction of sorted-subset datasets, despite the large sequencing depth. Clonotypes shared by all four sorted-subset donors showed higher generation probabilities than non-shared clonotypes. Sampling was restricted to blood, and TCR repertoires in tissues likely differ from the TCR repertoires found in blood. The small number of donors limited the genetic and exposure-history diversity represented. Pairwise subsampling indicated that sequencing depth was expected to affect the degree of clonotype sharing among donors.

The CDR3 covers 17 residues, taking in both the cysteine and the phenylalanine. Only CDR3 DNA is held: 51 bases, read in frame from base 1. V lost 1 base and J lost 3 bases; the stretch between them is 19 bases long. Taken from the germline V gene, the CDR1 and CDR2 loops are SGHTA and FQGNSA. For the CD8 naive samples, CD45RO-negative cells were positively selected for CCR7, yielding a CD45RA+CCR7+ population from which TemRA cells were excluded. Donors were healthy HIV-negative adults with no recently reported acute infections or vaccinations. All donors were Caucasian adults living in Nashville, Tennessee, USA. After blood collection by leukapheresis, PBMCs were isolated using Ficoll-Histopaque density gradient centrifugation and then cryopreserved in the vapor phase of liquid nitrogen. Analytical flow cytometry was used to check the purity and quantity of each magnetically sorted T cell population. From each sorted fraction, genomic DNA was isolated and quantified by UV absorbance on a Nanodrop 2000c.

The chain employs TRBV7-2 and TRBJ2-7; matching of 6 bases hints at TRBD1 as the D gene. The sequence was collected from a woman in her twenties or thirties in good health. The material sequenced was naive CD8+ T cells sorted from blood. This specimen's cell subset or site label, interpreted: CD45RA+CCR7+. The sequenced DNA: TGTGCCAGCAGCTTAGGGGGCTGGACAGAATCTCTCTACGAGCAGTACTTC. It translates as CASSLGGWTESLYEQYF.